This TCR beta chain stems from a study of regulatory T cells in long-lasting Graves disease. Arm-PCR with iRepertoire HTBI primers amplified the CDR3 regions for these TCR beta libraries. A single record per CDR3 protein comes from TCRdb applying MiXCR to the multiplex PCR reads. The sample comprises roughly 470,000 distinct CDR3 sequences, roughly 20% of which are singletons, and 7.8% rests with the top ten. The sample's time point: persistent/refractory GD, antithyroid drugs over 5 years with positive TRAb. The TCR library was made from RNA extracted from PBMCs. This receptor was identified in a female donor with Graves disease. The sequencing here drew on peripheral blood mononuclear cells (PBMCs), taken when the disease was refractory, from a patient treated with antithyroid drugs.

As DNA, the CDR3 is TGTGCCAGCGATTCAGGAGCGGGTTACGAGCAGTACTTC. As protein: CASDSGAGYEQYF. This chain uses TRBV9 with TRBJ2-7; possible D gene TRBD2, 6 bases. The germline V and J ends were trimmed by 7 bases and 4 bases, with 15 bases remaining between them. Germline V gene lookup returns CDR1 SGDLS and CDR2 YYNGEE. CDR3 length: 13 amino acids.